These 23 T cell receptor beta chains were all obtained from the same sample, sequenced in a study of blood T cell repertoires in COVID-19. Assay: immunoSEQ multiplex PCR; the TCRdb copy retains only in-frame clones and omits some. Of 200,000 to 250,000 clones in the sample, approximately 85% are singletons; the top ten hold 2.9%. Material for sequencing was peripheral blood. The source is a man between 45 and 60 years old who had recovered from COVID-19.

The V call is TRBV7-9, the J call TRBJ2-7; possible D gene TRBD2, 5 bases. The V gene lost 0 bases and the J gene lost 2 bases, with 8 bases spanning the gap. This CDR3 spans 14 amino acids. Germline-derived CDR1 and CDR2 are SEHNR and FQNEAQ (reference sequence). CDR3 sequence (DNA): TGTGCCAGCAGCTTAGCGGGAGCGACCTACGAGCAGTACTTC. It is translated as CASSLAGATYEQYF.

This chain links TRBV23-1 with TRBJ1-1; TRBD1 is a possible D gene (6 bases). TRBV23-1 is an ORF; its function is uncertain. The CDR3 extends over 13 amino acids. V lost 1 base and J lost 6, with 9 bases in between. The CDR3 protein is CASSQFWGPEAFF. The CDR3 DNA follows: TGCGCCAGCAGTCAATTTTGGGGGCCTGAAGCTTTCTTT.

The V gene is TRBV18, the J gene TRBJ1-4; D gene ambiguous. The CDR3 loop spans 17 amino acids. Trimming cost V 6 bases and J 0 bases, with 17 bases left between them. The germline V gene has CDR1 KGHSH and CDR2 LQKENI. CDR3 sequence (DNA): TGTGCCAGCTCCACCACTCTCCCAGGTGCAACTAATGAAAAACTGTTTTTT. Translated: CASSTTLPGATNEKLFF.

V gene TRBV7-8 combines with J gene TRBJ1-1; 7 nucleotides line up with TRBD1. Germline V gene data show CDR1 as SGHVS and CDR2 as FQNEAQ. The J segment lost 5 bases and the V segment lost 4 bases, leaving 7 bases of the junction unmatched. CDR3 length: 14 amino acids. The CDR3 here is CASSSSNRGTEAFF. CDR3 bases: TGTGCCAGCAGCTCATCTAACAGGGGTACTGAAGCTTTCTTT.

The gene calls are TRBV18 and TRBJ2-5; D is possibly TRBD1 (6 bases). CDR1 KGHSH and CDR2 LQKENI come from the germline V gene. The CDR3 covers 15 residues. Trimming removed 0 bases at V and 1 base at J, with 9 bases between. The CDR3 DNA reads TGTGCCAGCTCACCACCAGGGGGTTTCCAAGAGACCCAGTACTTC. It codes for CASSPPGGFQETQYF.

V and J are TRBV30 and TRBJ2-7; tentatively, D is TRBD1 (5 bases). The V end lost 1 base, the J end lost 1 base, and 17 bases lay between the germline ends. CDR1 is GTSNPN, CDR2 SVGIG, per germline (reference sequence). This CDR3 is 16 amino acids long. CDR3 nucleotides: TGTGCCTGGAGTGGTAGTGGGGCAGTCTCTTCCTACGAGCAGTACTTC. Translating gives CAWSGSGAVSSYEQYF.

The chain joins TRBV6-5 to TRBJ2-5; D gene uncertain. Germline assignment: CDR1 MNHEY and CDR2 SVGAGI. V was clipped by 7 bases and J by 13 bases, with 19 bases between them. The CDR3 is made up of 12 amino acids. In DNA, the CDR3 is TGTGCCAGCAATAGACCTACGACTTTAACGTACTTC. Translation: CASNRPTTLTYF.

The J gene is TRBJ2-7, the V gene TRBV12-3 or TRBV12-4, with D perhaps matching TRBD1 (6 bases). V lost 3 bases and J 6 bases, leaving 12 bases between the germline ends. The CDR3 covers 13 residues. The CDR3 loop reads CASSFQGPVEQYF. The CDR3 region has the DNA TGTGCCAGCAGTTTTCAGGGGCCGGTCGAGCAGTACTTC.

The V and J genes are TRBV2 and TRBJ1-3, with TRBD1 matching 7 bases. Germline CDR1 and CDR2: SNHLY and FYNNEI. The CDR3 loop spans 15 amino acids. The V segment lost 6 bases and the J segment 3 bases; nucleotides outside the gene matches: 8. The CDR3 DNA sequence: TGTGCCAGCAGGCCCTACAGGGGAGATGGAAACACCATATATTTT. Translated: CASRPYRGDGNTIYF.

The genes are TRBV30 and TRBJ1-6; 9 bases line up with TRBD1. Germline values: CDR1 GTSNPN, CDR2 SVGIG (reference sequence). The trim removed 1 base at V and 13 bases at J, leaving 5 bases unmatched. This CDR3 spans 13 amino acids. DNA for the CDR3: TGTGCCTGGAGTGGGGACAGGGTGGGGCCCCTCCACTTT. It encodes CAWSGDRVGPLHF.

V is TRBV5-5 and J is TRBJ2-3; maybe TRBD2 (5 bases). CDR3 length: 14 residues. Trimming took 0 bases from V and 3 from J, leaving 8 bases between them. The germline CDR1 and CDR2 sequences are SGHKS and YYEKEE (reference sequence). The CDR3 region has the DNA TGTGCCAGCAGCTTGGTTCCGGGAACAGATACGCAGTATTTT. Translated: CASSLVPGTDTQYF. The variable domain in full, with the rest retrieved from reference TRBV5-5 and TRBJ2-3, is DAGVTQSPTHLIKTRGQQVTLRCSPISGHKSVSWYQQVLGQGPQFIFQYYEKEERGRGNFPDRFSARQFPNYSSELNVNALLLGDSALYLCASSLVPGTDTQYFGPGTRLTVL.

The chain recombines TRBV11-1 with TRBJ2-5, with 8 bases identical to TRBD1. CDR1 is SGHAT, CDR2 FQDESV, per germline (reference sequence). The CDR3 covers 15 residues. J gave up 2 bases and V 1 base, and 3 bases lay outside the gene matches. This chain's CDR3 is CASSLGQGRQETQYF. The CDR3 region has the DNA TGTGCCAGCAGCTTAGGACAGGGGAGGCAAGAGACCCAGTACTTC.

V usage is TRBV18 and J usage is TRBJ2-5; 9 nucleotides match TRBD2. J gave up 5 bases and V 6 bases, and 22 bases lay outside the gene matches. This CDR3 is 19 amino acids long. CDR1 KGHSH and CDR2 LQKENI come from the germline V gene. The CDR3 sequence is CASSSEEVAGRLAGETQYF. DNA for the CDR3: TGTGCCAGCTCGTCTGAAGAGGTGGCCGGGAGGCTAGCGGGGGAGACCCAGTACTTC.

The V and J genes are TRBV28 and TRBJ1-2; 9 bases are a match to TRBD1. Germline trimming cut 6 bases from V and 9 bases from J; bases unmatched to any gene: 14. CDR1 and CDR2 from the germline V gene are MDHEN and SYDVKM. This CDR3 is 15 amino acids long. CDR3 loop: CASSNYNRGRISYTF. CDR3 nucleotides: TGTGCCAGCAGCAATTATAACAGGGGGCGGATCAGCTACACCTTC.

The rearrangement links TRBV3-1 (or the pseudogene TRBV3-2) to TRBJ2-1; TRBD1 might be the D (6 bases). The CDR3 contains 13 residues. Trimming removed 5 bases at V and 3 bases at J, with 8 bases between. CDR1 and CDR2 from the germline V gene are LGHDT and YNNKEL (reference sequence). The CDR3 DNA follows: TGTGCCAGCAGCGGGACAAGCTACAATGAGCAGTTCTTC. This encodes CASSGTSYNEQFF.

The V and J genes are TRBV7-2 and TRBJ2-7, with a tentative D call TRBD1 (5 bases). This CDR3 has 17 residues. Trimming left V 6 bases short and J 0 bases short, with 21 bases between. The V gene's germline CDR1 is SGHTA and CDR2 FQGNSA. This CDR3 reads CASSPTLLRQRSYEQYF. The CDR3 DNA reads as TGTGCCAGCAGTCCAACCCTGTTGAGACAGCGCTCCTACGAGCAGTACTTC.

In DNA, the CDR3 is TGTGCCAGCAGCCAAGTCTATGAGCAGTTCTTC. Translation gives CASSQVYEQFF. This sequence joins TRBV3-1 (or the pseudogene TRBV3-2) and TRBJ2-1; no firm D call. V lost 1 base to trimming and J lost 8 bases, with 3 bases between them. The CDR3 runs to 11 residues. Germline loops: CDR1 LGHDT, CDR2 YNNKEL (reference sequence).

The chain has TRBV30 and TRBJ2-7, with TRBD1 matching over 10 bases. The junction had 5 bases not matched to a gene; V was cut back by 3 bases and J by 9 bases. Germline V CDR1 and CDR2: GTSNPN, SVGIG (reference sequence). This CDR3 comprises 12 residues. The CDR3 reads CAWRRQGARQYF. CDR3 DNA: TGTGCCTGGAGACGACAGGGGGCGCGGCAGTACTTC.

This clone was observed once. V gene TRBV23-1 combines with J gene TRBJ2-1; D possibly corresponds to TRBD2 (6 bases). TRBV23-1 is annotated as an ORF whose role is uncertain. V shed 10 bases and J shed 10 bases, with 17 bases lying between them. The CDR3 is 12 residues long. CDR3 in DNA: TGCGCCATCCCCGGAGGGAGGTACGAGCAGTTCTTC. Translating it yields CAIPGGRYEQFF.

The rearrangement links TRBV7-8 to TRBJ2-7, with a possible D match to TRBD1 (5 bases). The CDR3 is 14 residues long. V lost 5 bases to trimming and J lost 6 bases, with 17 bases between them. From germline, CDR1 is SGHVS and CDR2 FQNEAQ. The CDR3 loop is CASSTRRSGFEQYF. The CDR3 coding sequence is TGTGCCAGCAGCACTCGGCGATCAGGGTTCGAGCAGTACTTC.

The genes are TRBV9 and TRBJ1-5; no clear D gene. V was pared by 1 base and J by 1 base, with 9 bases between. The germline V gene has CDR1 SGDLS and CDR2 YYNGEE. The CDR3 loop spans 15 amino acids. The CDR3 spells CASSVSPASNQPQHF. The CDR3 DNA is TGTGCCAGCAGCGTATCCCCCGCGAGCAATCAGCCCCAGCATTTT. Based on the CDR3 plus reference TRBV9 and TRBJ1-5, the full variable domain is DSGVTQTPKHLITATGQRVTLRCSPRSGDLSVYWYQQSLDQGLQFLIQYYNGEERAKGNILERFSAQQFPDLHSELNLSSLELGDSALYFCASSVSPASNQPQHFGDGTRLSIL.

A single count supports this clone. CDR3 sequence: CASSLVPDRGYEQYF. CDR3 DNA: TGTGCCAGCAGCTTAGTGCCTGACAGGGGCTACGAGCAGTACTTC. J is TRBJ2-7 and V is TRBV7-8; 8 positions match TRBD1. CDR1 is SGHVS, CDR2 FQNEAQ, per germline. V was clipped by 1 base and J by 3 bases; unmatched bases: 5. CDR3 size: 15 residues.

The chain couples TRBV28 to TRBJ1-5, with 11 positions matching TRBD1. The trim removed 5 bases at V and 1 base at J, leaving 4 bases unmatched. Germline CDR1 reads MDHEN; CDR2 reads SYDVKM. The CDR3 runs to 16 residues. The CDR3 spells CASSPGTGGSNQPQHF. CDR3 DNA sequence: TGTGCCAGCAGTCCGGGGACAGGGGGGAGCAATCAGCCCCAGCATTTT.